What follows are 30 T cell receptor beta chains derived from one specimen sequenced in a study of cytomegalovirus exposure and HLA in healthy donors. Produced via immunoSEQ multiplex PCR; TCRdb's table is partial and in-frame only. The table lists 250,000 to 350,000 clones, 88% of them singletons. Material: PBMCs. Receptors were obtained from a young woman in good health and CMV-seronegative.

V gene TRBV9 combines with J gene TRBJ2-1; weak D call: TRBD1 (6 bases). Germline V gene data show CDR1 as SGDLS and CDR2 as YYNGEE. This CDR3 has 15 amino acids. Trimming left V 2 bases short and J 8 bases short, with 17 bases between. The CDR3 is CASSVLSQGPHEQFF. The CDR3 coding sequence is TGTGCCAGCAGCGTCCTATCACAGGGCCCCCATGAGCAGTTCTTC.

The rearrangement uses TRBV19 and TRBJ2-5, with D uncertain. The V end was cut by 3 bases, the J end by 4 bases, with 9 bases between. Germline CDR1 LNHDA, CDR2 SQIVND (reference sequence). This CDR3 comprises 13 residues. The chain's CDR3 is CASSIGNRETQYF. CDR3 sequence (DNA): TGTGCCAGTAGTATTGGTAACAGAGAGACCCAGTACTTC.

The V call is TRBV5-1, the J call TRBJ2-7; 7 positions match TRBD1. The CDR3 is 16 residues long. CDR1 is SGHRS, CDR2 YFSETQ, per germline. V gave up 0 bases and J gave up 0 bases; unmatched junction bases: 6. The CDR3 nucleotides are TGCGCCAGCAGCTTGGCCACAGGGGCTCGCTCCTACGAGCAGTACTTC. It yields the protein CASSLATGARSYEQYF.

The CDR3 is CASSSRVSSYNEQFF. As DNA, the CDR3 is TGTGCCAGCAGTTCGCGGGTAAGCTCCTACAATGAGCAGTTCTTC. The V gene is TRBV27, the J gene TRBJ2-1; D might be TRBD2 (5 bases). This CDR3 spans 15 amino acids. V was trimmed by 4 bases and J by 0 bases, leaving 10 bases between them. The germline CDR1 and CDR2 sequences are MNHEY and SMNVEV (reference sequence).

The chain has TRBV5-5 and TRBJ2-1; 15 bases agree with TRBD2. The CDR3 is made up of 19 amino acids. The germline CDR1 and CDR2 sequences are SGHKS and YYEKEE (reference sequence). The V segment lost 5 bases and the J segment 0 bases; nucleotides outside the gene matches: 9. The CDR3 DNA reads TGTGCCAGCAGGTATAGCGGACTAGCGGGAGGGAGCTCCTACAATGAGCAGTTCTTC. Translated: CASRYSGLAGGSSYNEQFF.

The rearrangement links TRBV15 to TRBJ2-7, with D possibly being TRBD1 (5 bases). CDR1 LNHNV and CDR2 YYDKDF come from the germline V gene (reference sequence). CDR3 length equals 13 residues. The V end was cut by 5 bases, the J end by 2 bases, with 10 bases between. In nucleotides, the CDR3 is TGTGCCACCAGCGGGGCCTACCCCTACGAGCAGTACTTC. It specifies CATSGAYPYEQYF. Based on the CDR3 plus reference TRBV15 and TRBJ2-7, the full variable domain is DAMVIQNPRYQVTQFGKPVTLSCSQTLNHNVMYWYQQKSSQAPKLLFHYYDKDFNNEADTPDNFQSRRPNTSFCFLDIRSPGLGDTAMYLCATSGAYPYEQYFGPGTRLTVT.

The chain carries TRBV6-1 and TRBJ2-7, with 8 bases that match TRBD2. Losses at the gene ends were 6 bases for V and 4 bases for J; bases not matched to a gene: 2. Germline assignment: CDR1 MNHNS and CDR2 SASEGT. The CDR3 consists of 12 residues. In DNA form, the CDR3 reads TGTGCCAGCAGGGGACTAGATTACGAGCAGTACTTC. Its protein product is CASRGLDYEQYF.

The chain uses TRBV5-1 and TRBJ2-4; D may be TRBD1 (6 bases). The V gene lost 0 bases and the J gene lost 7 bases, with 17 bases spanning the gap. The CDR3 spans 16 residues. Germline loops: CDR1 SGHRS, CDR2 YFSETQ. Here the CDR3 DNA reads TGCGCCAGCAGCTTGGAACAGACAGGTACCGAGAACATTCAGTACTTC. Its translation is CASSLEQTGTENIQYF.

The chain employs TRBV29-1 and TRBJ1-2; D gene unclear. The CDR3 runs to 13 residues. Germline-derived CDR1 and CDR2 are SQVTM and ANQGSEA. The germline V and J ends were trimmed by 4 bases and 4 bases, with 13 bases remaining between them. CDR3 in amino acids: CSVGHRTSYGYTF. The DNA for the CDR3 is TGCAGCGTTGGACATAGAACTTCCTATGGCTACACCTTC.

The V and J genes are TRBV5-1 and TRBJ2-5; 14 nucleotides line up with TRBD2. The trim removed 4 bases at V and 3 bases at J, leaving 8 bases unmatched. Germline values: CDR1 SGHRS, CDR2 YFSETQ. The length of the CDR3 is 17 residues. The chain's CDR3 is CASSPGLAGGLKETQYF. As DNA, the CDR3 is TGCGCCAGCAGCCCTGGACTAGCGGGAGGACTTAAAGAGACCCAGTACTTC.

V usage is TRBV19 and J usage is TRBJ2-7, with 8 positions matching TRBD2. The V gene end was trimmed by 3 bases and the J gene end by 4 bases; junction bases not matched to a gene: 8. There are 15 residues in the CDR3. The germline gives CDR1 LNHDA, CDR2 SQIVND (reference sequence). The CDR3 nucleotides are TGTGCCAGTAGTATCCAAACTAGCGGACAATACGAGCAGTACTTC. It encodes CASSIQTSGQYEQYF.

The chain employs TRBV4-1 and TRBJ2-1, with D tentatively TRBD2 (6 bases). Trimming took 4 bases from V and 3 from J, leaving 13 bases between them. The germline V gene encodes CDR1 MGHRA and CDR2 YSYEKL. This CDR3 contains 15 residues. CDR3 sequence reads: CASSPLAVSYNEQFF. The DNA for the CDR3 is TGCGCCAGCAGCCCCTTAGCGGTGAGCTACAATGAGCAGTTCTTC.

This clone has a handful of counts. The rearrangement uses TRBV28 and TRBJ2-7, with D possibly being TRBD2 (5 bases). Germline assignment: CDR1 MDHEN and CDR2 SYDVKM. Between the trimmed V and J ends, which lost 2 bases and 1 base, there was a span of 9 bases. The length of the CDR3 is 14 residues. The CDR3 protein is CASSLVEGSYEQYF. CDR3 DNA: TGTGCCAGCAGTTTAGTCGAGGGATCCTACGAGCAGTACTTC.

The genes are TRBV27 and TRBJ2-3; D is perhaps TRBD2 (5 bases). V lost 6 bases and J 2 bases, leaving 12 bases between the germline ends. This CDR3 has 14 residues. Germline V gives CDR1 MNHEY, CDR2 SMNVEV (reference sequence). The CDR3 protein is CASRSTRDTDTQYF. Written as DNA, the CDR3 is TGTGCCAGCAGATCGACGAGGGACACAGATACGCAGTATTTT.

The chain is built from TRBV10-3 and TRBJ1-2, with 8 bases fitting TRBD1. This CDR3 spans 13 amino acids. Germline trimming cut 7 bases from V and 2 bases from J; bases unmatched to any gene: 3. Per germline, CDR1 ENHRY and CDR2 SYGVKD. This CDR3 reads CAITGQGNYGYTF. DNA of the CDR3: TGTGCCATCACCGGACAGGGAAACTATGGCTACACCTTC.

CDR3 sequence reads: CASSQWTSGRAGDNEQFF. CDR3 in DNA: TGCGCCAGCAGCCAATGGACTAGCGGGAGGGCCGGGGACAATGAGCAGTTCTTC. The chain couples TRBV4-1 to TRBJ2-1; 15 bases map to TRBD2. CDR1 and CDR2 (germline): MGHRA, YSYEKL. The CDR3 runs 18 residues. J was trimmed by 5 bases and V by 2 bases; bases with no gene match: 7.

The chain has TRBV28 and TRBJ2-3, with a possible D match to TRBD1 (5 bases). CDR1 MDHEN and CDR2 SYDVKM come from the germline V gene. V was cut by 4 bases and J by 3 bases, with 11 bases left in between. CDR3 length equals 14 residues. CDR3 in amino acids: CASSWTKHTDTQYF. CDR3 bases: TGTGCCAGCAGTTGGACAAAACATACAGATACGCAGTATTTT.

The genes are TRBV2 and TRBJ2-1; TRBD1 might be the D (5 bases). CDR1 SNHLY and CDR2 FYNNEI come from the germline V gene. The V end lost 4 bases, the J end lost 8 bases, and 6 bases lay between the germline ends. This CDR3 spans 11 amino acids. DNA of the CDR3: TGTGCCAGCAGTGTCAGGGATGAGCAGTTCTTC. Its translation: CASSVRDEQFF.

In DNA form, the CDR3 reads TGTGCCAGCAGTTCAGGGCTCTACAATGAGCAGTTCTTC. Protein sequence: CASSSGLYNEQFF. This sequence joins TRBV7-9 and TRBJ2-1; perhaps TRBD1 as D (5 bases). The V end lost 6 bases, the J end lost 3 bases, and 9 bases lay between the germline ends. Germline V gene sequence: CDR1 SEHNR, CDR2 FQNEAQ (reference sequence). This CDR3 comprises 13 residues.

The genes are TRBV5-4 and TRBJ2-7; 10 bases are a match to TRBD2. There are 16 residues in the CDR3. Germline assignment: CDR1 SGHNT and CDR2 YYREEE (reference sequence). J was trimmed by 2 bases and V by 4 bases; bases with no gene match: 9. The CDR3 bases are TGTGCCAGCAGCCCTATAGCGGGAGGCACTACCTACGAGCAGTACTTC. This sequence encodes CASSPIAGGTTYEQYF.

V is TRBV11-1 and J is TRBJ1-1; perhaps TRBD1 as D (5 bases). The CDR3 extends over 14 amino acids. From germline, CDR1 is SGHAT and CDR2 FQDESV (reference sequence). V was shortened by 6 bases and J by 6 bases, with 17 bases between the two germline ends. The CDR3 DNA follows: TGTGCCAGCAGTTATGACAGTGTGGTGCCTGAAGCTTTCTTT. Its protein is CASSYDSVVPEAFF.

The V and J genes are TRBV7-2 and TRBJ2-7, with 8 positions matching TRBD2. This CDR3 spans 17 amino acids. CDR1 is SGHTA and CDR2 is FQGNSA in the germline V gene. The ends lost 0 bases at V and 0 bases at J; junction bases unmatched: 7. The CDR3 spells CASSLAAGGGSSYEQYF. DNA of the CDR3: TGTGCCAGCAGCTTAGCCGCGGGGGGCGGGAGCTCCTACGAGCAGTACTTC.

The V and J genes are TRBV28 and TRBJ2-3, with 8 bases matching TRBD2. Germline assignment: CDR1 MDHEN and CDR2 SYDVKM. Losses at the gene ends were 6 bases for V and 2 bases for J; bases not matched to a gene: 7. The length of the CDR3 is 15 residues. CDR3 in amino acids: CASRLLAATTDTQYF. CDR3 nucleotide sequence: TGTGCCAGCAGGTTACTAGCGGCAACCACAGATACGCAGTATTTT.

The CDR3 region has the DNA TGTGCCAGCAAACTAGCGGGAGGAAATACGCAGTATTTT. Its protein product is CASKLAGGNTQYF. The chain couples TRBV11-2 to TRBJ2-3; 12 bases agree with TRBD2. With V trimmed by 7 bases and J by 7 bases, 3 bases remained unmatched. Germline loops: CDR1 SGHAT, CDR2 FQNNGV. The CDR3 is made up of 13 amino acids.

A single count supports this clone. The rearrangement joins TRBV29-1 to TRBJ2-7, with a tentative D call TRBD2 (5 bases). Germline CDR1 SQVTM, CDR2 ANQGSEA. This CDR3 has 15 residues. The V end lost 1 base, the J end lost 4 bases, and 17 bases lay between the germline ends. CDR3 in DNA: TGCAGCGTTGAAGCCCGGCGGGCTTCTGAGTACGAGCAGTACTTC. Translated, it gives CSVEARRASEYEQYF.

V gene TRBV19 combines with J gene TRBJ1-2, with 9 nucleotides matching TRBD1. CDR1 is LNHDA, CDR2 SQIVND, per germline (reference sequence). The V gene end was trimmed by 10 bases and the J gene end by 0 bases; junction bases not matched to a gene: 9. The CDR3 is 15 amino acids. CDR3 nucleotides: TGTGCCACCCAGGACAGGGGCGGCTCTAACTATGGCTACACCTTC. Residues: CATQDRGGSNYGYTF.

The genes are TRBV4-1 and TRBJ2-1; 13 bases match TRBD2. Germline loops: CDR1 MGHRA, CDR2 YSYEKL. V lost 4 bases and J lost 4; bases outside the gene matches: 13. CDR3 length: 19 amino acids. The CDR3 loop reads CASSPRLAGGGFSYNEQFF. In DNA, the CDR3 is TGCGCCAGCAGCCCACGACTAGCGGGAGGAGGATTTTCGTACAATGAGCAGTTCTTC.

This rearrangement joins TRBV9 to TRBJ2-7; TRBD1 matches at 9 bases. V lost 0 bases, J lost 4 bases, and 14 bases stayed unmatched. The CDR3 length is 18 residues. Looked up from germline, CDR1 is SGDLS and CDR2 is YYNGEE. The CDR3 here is CASSVGPDADRGRYEQYF. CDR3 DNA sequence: TGTGCCAGCAGCGTAGGTCCTGATGCAGACAGGGGGAGGTACGAGCAGTACTTC.

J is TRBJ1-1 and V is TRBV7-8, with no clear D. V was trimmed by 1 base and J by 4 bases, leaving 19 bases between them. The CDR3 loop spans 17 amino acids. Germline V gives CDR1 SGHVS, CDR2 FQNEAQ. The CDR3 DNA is TGTGCCAGCAGCTTAGTACACACGGGGAACCCTAGCACTGAAGCTTTCTTT. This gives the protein CASSLVHTGNPSTEAFF.

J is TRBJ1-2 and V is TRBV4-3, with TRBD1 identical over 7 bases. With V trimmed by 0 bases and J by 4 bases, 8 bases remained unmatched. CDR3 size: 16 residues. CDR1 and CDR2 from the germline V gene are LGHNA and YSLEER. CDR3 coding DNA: TGCGCCAGCAGCCAAGAGTCGCGACAGGGCTCCTATGGCTACACCTTC. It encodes CASSQESRQGSYGYTF.